This entry describes one T cell receptor (beta chain). This record comes from a study of shared clonotypes between healthy human individuals. Study background: The people who gave samples were a couple of women and a few men aged 18 to 49.

Generated by immunoSEQ multiplex PCR, the TCRdb table keeps only in-frame clones and is missing some. The repertoire holds 190,000 or so clones, roughly 91% seen once, with roughly 0.07% in the top ten. This CDR3 has 14 amino acids. Germline values: CDR1 SGDLS, CDR2 YYNGEE. Trimming shortened V by 7 bases and J by 1 base, and 14 bases separated the two germline ends. The sequencing input was naive CD4+ T cells sorted from blood. Subset of the sample: CD45RA+ positively selected. V usage is TRBV9 and J usage is TRBJ1-1; D gene unclear. The clonotype was recovered from a woman aged 30 to 39 in good health. Written as DNA, the CDR3 is TGTGCCAGCGACCAGGACTTAGGGAACACTGAAGCTTTCTTT. Translation: CASDQDLGNTEAFF.